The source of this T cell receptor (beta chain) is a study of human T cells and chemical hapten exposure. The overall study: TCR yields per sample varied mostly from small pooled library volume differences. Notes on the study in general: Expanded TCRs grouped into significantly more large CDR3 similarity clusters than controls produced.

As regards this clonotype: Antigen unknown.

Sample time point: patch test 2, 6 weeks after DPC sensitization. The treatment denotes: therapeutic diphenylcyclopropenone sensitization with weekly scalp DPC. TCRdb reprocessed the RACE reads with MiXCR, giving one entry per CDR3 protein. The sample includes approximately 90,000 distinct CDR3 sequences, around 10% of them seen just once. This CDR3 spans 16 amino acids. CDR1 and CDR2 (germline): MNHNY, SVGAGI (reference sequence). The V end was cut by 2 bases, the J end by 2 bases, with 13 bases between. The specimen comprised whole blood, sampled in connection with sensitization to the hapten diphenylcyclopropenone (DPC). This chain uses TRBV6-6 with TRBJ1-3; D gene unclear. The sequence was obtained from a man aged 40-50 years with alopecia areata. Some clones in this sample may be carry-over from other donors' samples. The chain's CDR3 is CASSYPDPGPGNTIYF. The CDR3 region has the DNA TGTGCCAGCAGTTACCCCGACCCTGGACCTGGAAACACCATATATTTT.